This T cell receptor (beta chain) derives from a study of tumor-infiltrating lymphocytes in primary liver carcinoma. With V trimmed by 1 base and J by 7 bases, 12 bases remained unmatched. Germline V gene data show CDR1 as LGHNA and CDR2 as YNFKEQ. The CDR3 runs 17 residues. Researchers generated TCR beta cDNA from 500 ng of total RNA, relying on a constant-region primer. For TCR beta, libraries were produced by three nested multiplex PCR rounds using slightly modified ARM-PCR. The two initial PCR rounds, approximately 10 cycles each, used TRBV1-TRBV30 forward and C-beta reverse primers. TCRdb processed the multiplex PCR reads anew with MiXCR; each CDR3 protein has one entry. This sample has about 320,000 distinct CDR3 sequences; roughly three fifths occur once, and the top ten carry more than 15%. For blood RNA, unsorted whole blood served as the source, and germline DNA was extracted too.

The rearrangement joins TRBV4-2 to TRBJ2-1, with TRBD2 identical over 8 bases. The material sequenced was peripheral blood. The receptor was derived from a woman aged 25 to 39 with primary liver carcinoma and hepatitis B virus infection. The CDR3 spells CASSQGGLVGSWNEQFF. In nucleotides, the CDR3 is TGTGCCAGCAGCCAAGGGGGACTAGTGGGATCTTGGAATGAGCAGTTCTTC.